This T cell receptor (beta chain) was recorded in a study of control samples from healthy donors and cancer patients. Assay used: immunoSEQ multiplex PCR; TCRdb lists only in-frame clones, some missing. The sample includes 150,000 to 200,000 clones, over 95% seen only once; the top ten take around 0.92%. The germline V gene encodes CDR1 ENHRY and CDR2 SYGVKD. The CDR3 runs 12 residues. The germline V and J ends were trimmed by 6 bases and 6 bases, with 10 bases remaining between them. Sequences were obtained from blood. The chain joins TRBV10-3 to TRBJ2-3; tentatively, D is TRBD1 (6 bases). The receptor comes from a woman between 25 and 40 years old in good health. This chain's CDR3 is CAISPRGDTQYF. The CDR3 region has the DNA TGTGCCATCAGCCCAAGGGGGGATACGCAGTATTTT.